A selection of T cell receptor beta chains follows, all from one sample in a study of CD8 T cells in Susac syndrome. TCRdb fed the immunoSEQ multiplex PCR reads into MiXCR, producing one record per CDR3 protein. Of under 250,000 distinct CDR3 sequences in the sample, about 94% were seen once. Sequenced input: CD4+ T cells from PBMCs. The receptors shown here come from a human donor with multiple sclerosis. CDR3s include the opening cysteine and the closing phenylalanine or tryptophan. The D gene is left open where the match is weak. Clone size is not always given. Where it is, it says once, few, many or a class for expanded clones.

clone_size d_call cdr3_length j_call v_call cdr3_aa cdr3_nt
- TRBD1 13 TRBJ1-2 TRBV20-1 CSAYQGADYGYTF TGCAGTGCGTATCAGGGGGCGGACTATGGCTACACCTTC
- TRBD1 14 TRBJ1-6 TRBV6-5 CASTRDRVGSPLHF TGTGCCAGCACCAGGGACAGGGTGGGATCACCCCTCCACTTT
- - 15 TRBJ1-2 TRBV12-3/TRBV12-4 CASTAVGTGPYGYTF TGTGCCAGCACCGCGGTGGGTACAGGCCCTTATGGCTACACCTTC
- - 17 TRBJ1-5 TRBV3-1 CASSLWWRRSLHQPQHF TGTGCCAGCAGCTTATGGTGGAGGCGCTCATTACATCAGCCCCAGCATTTT
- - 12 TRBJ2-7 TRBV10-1 CASGPSPYEQYF TGCGCCAGCGGGCCCTCCCCTTACGAGCAGTACTTC
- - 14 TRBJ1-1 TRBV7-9 CASSDWGTNTEAFF TGTGCCAGCAGCGACTGGGGTACGAACACTGAAGCTTTCTTT
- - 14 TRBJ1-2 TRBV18 CASSPRTADYGYTF TGTGCCAGCTCACCTAGGACAGCTGACTATGGCTACACCTTC
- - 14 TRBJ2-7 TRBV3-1 CASSPLGRRHEQYF TGTGCCAGCAGCCCCCTAGGCCGGCGCCACGAGCAGTACTTC
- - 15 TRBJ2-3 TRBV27 CASKKPGPQGDTQYF TGTGCCAGCAAAAAACCGGGGCCTCAGGGAGATACGCAGTATTTT
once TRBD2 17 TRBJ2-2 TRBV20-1 CSASRAPRGGRTGELFF TGCAGTGCAAGTCGGGCCCCCCGGGGGGGCCGTACCGGGGAGCTGTTTTTT
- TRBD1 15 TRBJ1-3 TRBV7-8 CASSSGTGSGNTIYF TGTGCCAGCAGCAGTGGGACAGGCTCTGGAAACACCATATATTTT
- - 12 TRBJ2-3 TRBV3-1 CASSQPADTQYF TGTGCCAGCAGCCAGCCTGCAGATACGCAGTATTTT
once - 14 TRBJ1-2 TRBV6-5 CASSYWAGVDGYTF TGTGCCAGCAGTTACTGGGCAGGGGTTGATGGCTACACCTTC
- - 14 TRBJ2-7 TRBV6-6 CASSYGGQFYEQYF TGTGCCAGCAGTTACGGGGGCCAATTCTACGAGCAGTACTTC